These T cell receptor beta chains were read from a single sample in a study of T cell changes during pregnancy in multiple sclerosis. The table came from immunoSEQ multiplex PCR; TCRdb's copy has only in-frame clones and leaves some out. The data show roughly 45,000 clones, approximately 95% seen once. The specimen comprised CD8+ T cells from peripheral blood mononuclear cells, sampled in the first trimester of pregnancy. These receptors all stem from a female donor with multiple sclerosis, enrolled in a pregnancy study. Both conserved end residues are part of each CDR3. D genes are given only for firm matches. Clone size is given for some rows only: seen once, a few or many times, or a class if the clone is expanded.

TRBJ1-2,NA,TRBV19,TRBD1,CASSIYVTLGQGIISKGTLGYTF,TGTGCCAGTAGTATATATGTTACCCTTGGACAGGGCATTATCTCGAAGGGGACCCTTGGCTACACCTTC
TRBJ2-1,once,TRBV9,TRBD2,CASSVAAGGSYNEQFF,TGTGCCAGCAGCGTAGCTGCGGGAGGGTCCTACAATGAGCAGTTCTTC
TRBJ1-4,NA,TRBV19,NA,CASSSSFHEKLFF,TGTGCCAGTAGTTCCTCGTTCCATGAAAAACTGTTTTTT
TRBJ2-5,NA,TRBV19,NA,CASRGLADVETQYF,TGTGCCAGTAGGGGCCTAGCCGACGTAGAGACCCAGTACTTC
TRBJ2-3,NA,TRBV6-6,NA,CASSTDSIRIPDTQYF,TGTGCCAGCAGTACCGACTCCATCCGGATCCCAGATACGCAGTATTTT
TRBJ2-7,NA,TRBV28,TRBD1,CASSLGTGFVLNYEQYF,TGTGCCAGCAGTTTAGGGACAGGTTTCGTTCTCAACTACGAGCAGTACTTC
TRBJ2-1,NA,TRBV4-3,NA,CASSQEGSWVNEQFF,TGCGCCAGCAGCCAAGAAGGGAGCTGGGTCAATGAGCAGTTCTTC
TRBJ2-2,NA,TRBV15,TRBD2,CATSRKGLAGGYRELFF,TGTGCCACCAGCAGAAAAGGACTAGCGGGAGGGTACCGGGAGCTGTTTTTT
TRBJ1-4,NA,TRBV13,NA,CASSFQGSNEKLFF,TGTGCCAGCAGCTTTCAGGGGTCAAATGAAAAACTGTTTTTT
TRBJ1-1,NA,TRBV29-1,NA,CSVGTNTEAFF,TGCAGCGTCGGGACAAACACTGAAGCTTTCTTT
TRBJ2-5,NA,TRBV30,NA,CAWSEQVVGETQYF,TGTGCCTGGAGTGAACAGGTCGTAGGGGAGACCCAGTACTTC
TRBJ1-2,once,TRBV13,NA,CASSSGTGTLSGYTF,TGTGCCAGCAGCTCCGGGACCGGGACATTAAGTGGCTACACCTTC
TRBJ2-2,once,TRBV5-1,TRBD1,CASSWPGQGAGELFF,TGCGCCAGCAGCTGGCCGGGACAGGGGGCCGGGGAGCTGTTTTTT